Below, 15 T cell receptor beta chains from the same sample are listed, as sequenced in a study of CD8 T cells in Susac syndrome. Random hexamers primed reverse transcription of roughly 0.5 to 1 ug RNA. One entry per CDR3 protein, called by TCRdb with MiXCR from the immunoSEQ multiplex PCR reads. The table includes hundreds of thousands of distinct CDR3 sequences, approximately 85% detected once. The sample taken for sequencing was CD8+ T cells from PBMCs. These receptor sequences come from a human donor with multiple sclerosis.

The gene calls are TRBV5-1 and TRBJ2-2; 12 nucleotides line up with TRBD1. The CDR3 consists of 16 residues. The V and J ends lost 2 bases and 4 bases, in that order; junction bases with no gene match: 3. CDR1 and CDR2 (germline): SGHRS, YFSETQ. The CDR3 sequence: CASSFGTGGITGELFF. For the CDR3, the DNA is TGCGCCAGCAGCTTCGGGACAGGGGGCATCACCGGGGAGCTGTTTTTT.

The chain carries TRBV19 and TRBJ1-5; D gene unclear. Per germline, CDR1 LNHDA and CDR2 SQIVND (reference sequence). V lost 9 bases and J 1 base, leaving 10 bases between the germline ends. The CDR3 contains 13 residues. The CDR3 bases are TGTGCCAGCCTTGAAGCCAGCAATCAGCCCCAGCATTTT. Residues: CASLEASNQPQHF. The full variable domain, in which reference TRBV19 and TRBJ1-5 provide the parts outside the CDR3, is DGGITQSPKYLFRKEGQNVTLSCEQNLNHDAMYWYRQDPGQGLRLIYYSQIVNDFQKGDIAEGYSVSREKKESFPLTVTSAQKNPTAFYLCASLEASNQPQHFGDGTRLSIL.

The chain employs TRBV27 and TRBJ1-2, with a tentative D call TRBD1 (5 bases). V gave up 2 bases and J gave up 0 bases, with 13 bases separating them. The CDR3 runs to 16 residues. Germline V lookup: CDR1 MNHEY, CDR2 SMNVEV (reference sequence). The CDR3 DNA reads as TGTGCCAGCAGTTTAAGTGTCCAGGGAGCTAACTATGGCTACACCTTC. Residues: CASSLSVQGANYGYTF.

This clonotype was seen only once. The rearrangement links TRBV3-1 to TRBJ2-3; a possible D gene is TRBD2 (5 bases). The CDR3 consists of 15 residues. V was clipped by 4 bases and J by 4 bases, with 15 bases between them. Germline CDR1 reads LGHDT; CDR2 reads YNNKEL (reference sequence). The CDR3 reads CASSPEWLAADTQYF. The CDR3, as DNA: TGTGCCAGCAGCCCCGAGTGGCTAGCTGCAGATACGCAGTATTTT.

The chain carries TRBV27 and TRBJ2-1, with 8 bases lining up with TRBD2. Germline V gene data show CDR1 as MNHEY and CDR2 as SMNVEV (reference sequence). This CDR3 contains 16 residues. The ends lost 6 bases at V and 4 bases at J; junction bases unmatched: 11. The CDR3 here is CASSLSGDPLYNEQFF. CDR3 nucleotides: TGTGCCAGCAGCCTTAGCGGGGACCCTTTATACAATGAGCAGTTCTTC.

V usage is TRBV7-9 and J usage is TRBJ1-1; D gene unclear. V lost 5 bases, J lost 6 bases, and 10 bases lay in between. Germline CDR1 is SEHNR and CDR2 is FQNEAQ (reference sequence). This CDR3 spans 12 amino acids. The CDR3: CASSLPDPEAFF. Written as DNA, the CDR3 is TGTGCCAGCAGCCTCCCTGATCCTGAAGCTTTCTTT.

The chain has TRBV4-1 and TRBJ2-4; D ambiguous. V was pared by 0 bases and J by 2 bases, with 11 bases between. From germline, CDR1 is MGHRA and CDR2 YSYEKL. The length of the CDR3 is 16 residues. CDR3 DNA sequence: TGCGCCAGCAGCCAAGATAGTCAGGAGTCCAAAAACATTCAGTACTTC. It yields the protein CASSQDSQESKNIQYF.

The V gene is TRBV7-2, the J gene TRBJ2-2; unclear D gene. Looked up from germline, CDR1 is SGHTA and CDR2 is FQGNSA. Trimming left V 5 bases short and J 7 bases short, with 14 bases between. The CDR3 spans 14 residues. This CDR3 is CASSPEALNGELFF. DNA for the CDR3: TGTGCCAGCAGCCCAGAGGCTCTTAACGGGGAGCTGTTTTTT.

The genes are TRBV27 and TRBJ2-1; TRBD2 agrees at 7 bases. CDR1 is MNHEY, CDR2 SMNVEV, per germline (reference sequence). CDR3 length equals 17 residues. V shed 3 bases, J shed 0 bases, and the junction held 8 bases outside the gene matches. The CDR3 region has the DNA TGTGCCAGCAGTTTCGTGGGAGGGCTAGTCTCCTACAATGAGCAGTTCTTC. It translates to CASSFVGGLVSYNEQFF.

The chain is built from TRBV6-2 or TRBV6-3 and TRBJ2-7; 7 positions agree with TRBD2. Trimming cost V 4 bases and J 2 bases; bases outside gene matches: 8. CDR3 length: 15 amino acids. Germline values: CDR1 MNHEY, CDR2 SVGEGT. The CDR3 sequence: CASSFGGNPPYEQYF. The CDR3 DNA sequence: TGTGCCAGCAGTTTCGGGGGGAACCCACCCTACGAGCAGTACTTC.

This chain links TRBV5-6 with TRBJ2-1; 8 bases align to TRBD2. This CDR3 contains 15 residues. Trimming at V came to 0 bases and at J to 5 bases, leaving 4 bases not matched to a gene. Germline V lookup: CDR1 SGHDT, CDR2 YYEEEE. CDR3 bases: TGTGCCAGCAGCTTGGTCGCGGGGGGTCACAATGAGCAGTTCTTC. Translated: CASSLVAGGHNEQFF.

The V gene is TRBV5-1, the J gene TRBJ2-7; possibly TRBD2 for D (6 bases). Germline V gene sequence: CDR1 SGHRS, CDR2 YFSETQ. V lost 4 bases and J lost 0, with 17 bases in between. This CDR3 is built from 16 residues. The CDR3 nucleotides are TGCGCCAGCAGCCACAAGAGGGAGGATTACTCCTACGAGCAGTACTTC. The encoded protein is CASSHKREDYSYEQYF. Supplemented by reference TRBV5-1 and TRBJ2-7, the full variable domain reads KAGVTQTPRYLIKTRGQQVTLSCSPISGHRSVSWYQQTPGQGLQFLFEYFSETQRNKGNFPGRFSGRQFSNSRSEMNVSTLELGDSALYLCASSHKREDYSYEQYFGPGTRLTVT.

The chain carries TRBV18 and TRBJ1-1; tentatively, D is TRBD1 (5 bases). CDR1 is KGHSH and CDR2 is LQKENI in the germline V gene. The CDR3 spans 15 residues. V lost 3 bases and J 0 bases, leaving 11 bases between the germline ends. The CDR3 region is CASSPMTDLNTEAFF. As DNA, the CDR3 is TGTGCCAGCTCACCGATGACAGACTTGAACACTGAAGCTTTCTTT. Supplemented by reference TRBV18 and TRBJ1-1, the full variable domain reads NAGVMQNPRHLVRRRGQEARLRCSPMKGHSHVYWYRQLPEEGLKFMVYLQKENIIDESGMPKERFSAEFPKEGPSILRIQQVVRGDSAAYFCASSPMTDLNTEAFFGQGTRLTVV.

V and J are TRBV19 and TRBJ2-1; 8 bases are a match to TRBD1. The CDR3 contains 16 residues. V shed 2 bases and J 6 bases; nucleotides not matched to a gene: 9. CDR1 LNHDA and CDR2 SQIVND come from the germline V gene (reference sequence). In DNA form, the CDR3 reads TGTGCCAGTAGTATACAGGGGGCCTCTTACGCCAATGAGCAGTTCTTC. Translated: CASSIQGASYANEQFF.

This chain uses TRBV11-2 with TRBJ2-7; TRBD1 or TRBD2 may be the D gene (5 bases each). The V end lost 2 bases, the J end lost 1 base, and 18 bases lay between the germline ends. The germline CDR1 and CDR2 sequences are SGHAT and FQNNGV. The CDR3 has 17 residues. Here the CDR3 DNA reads TGTGCCAGCAGCTTATACCGGGACCTTTATTTTTCCTACGAGCAGTACTTC. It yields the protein CASSLYRDLYFSYEQYF.